This TCR beta chain was captured in a study of CD8 T cells in Susac syndrome. CDR3 size: 15 residues. Germline-derived CDR1 and CDR2 are MNHNS and SASEGT. Trimming removed 7 bases from V and 3 bases from J, with 18 bases in between. An amount of RNA that ranged from roughly 0.45 to 1 ug was reverse transcribed with random hexamers. TCRdb reprocessed the immunoSEQ multiplex PCR reads with MiXCR, giving one entry per CDR3 protein. This sample has over 95,000 distinct CDR3 sequences, with about 93% found just once. This TCR was sampled from a human donor in good health. This chain connects TRBV6-1 to TRBJ1-2; weak D call: TRBD1 (5 bases). Source material: CD4+ T cells from PBMCs. The CDR3 nucleotides are TGTGCCAGCACCACCGCGGTGGGGCTTGACTATGGCTACACCTTC. Amino acids: CASTTAVGLDYGYTF.